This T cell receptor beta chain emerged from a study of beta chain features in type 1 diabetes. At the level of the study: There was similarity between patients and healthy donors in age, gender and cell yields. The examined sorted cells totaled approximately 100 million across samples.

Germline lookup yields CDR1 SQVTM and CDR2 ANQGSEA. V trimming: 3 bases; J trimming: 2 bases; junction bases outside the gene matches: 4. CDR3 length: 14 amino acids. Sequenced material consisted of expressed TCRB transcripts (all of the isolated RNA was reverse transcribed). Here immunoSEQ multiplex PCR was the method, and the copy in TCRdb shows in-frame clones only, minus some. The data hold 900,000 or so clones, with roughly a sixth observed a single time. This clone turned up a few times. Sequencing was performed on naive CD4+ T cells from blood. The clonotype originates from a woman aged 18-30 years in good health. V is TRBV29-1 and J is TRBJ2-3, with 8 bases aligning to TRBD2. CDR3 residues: CSVESAGVTDTQYF. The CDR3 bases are TGCAGCGTTGAGTCAGCGGGAGTCACAGATACGCAGTATTTT.